What follows are 30 T cell receptor beta chains derived from one specimen sequenced in a study of neurological immune-mediated disorders. Each CDR3 protein is one row after TCRdb ran MiXCR on the 5' RACE reads. Seen here are some 37,000 distinct CDR3 sequences, 10% to 13% observed once, and the top ten hold approximately 7%. Sequencing was carried out using PBMCs. The receptors were sampled from a woman in her thirties with HTLV-1-associated myelopathy (HAM/TSP).

This clonotype was counted many times. V and J are TRBV20-1 and TRBJ1-1; the D gene is possibly TRBD1 (5 bases). V was pared by 2 bases and J by 8 bases, with 12 bases between. This CDR3 spans 12 amino acids. CDR1 and CDR2 from the germline V gene are DFQATT and SNEGSKA (reference sequence). CDR3 amino acids: CSARSAGREAFF. CDR3 coding DNA: TGCAGTGCTAGATCGGCAGGGCGAGAAGCTTTCTTT.

This clonotype was recorded many times. The rearrangement uses TRBV6-5 and TRBJ1-6; TRBD1 matches 8 bases. This CDR3 region has 17 residues. With V trimmed by 2 bases and J by 7 bases, 10 bases remained unmatched. CDR1 and CDR2 from the germline V gene are MNHEY and SVGAGI. CDR3 region: CASSYRQGLGGNSPLHF. The CDR3 region has the DNA TGTGCCAGCAGTTACAGACAGGGGCTCGGGGGCAATTCACCCCTCCACTTT.

This clonotype came up many times. The gene calls are TRBV24-1 and TRBJ2-7; 10 bases map to TRBD1. CDR1 is KGHDR, CDR2 SFDVKD, per germline. The CDR3 spans 13 residues. The trim removed 9 bases at V and 5 bases at J, leaving 6 bases unmatched. This CDR3 is CATQRTGGHEQYF. Here the CDR3 DNA reads TGTGCCACCCAAAGGACAGGGGGACACGAGCAGTACTTC.

This clonotype was seen repeatedly, ten times or more. The chain uses TRBV15 and TRBJ1-1; TRBD1 is a possible D gene (5 bases). The V and J ends lost 3 bases and 0 bases respectively, with 11 bases between them. CDR1 and CDR2 from the germline V gene are LNHNV and YYDKDF (reference sequence). This CDR3 spans 15 amino acids. CDR3 in amino acids: CATSRHRTLNTEAFF. DNA for the CDR3: TGTGCCACCAGCAGGCACAGGACCCTGAACACTGAAGCTTTCTTT.

There are many counts of this clonotype. The chain couples TRBV5-1 to TRBJ2-1; the match to TRBD2 covers 9 bases. The trim removed 4 bases at V and 2 bases at J, leaving 7 bases unmatched. The CDR3 has 16 amino acids. Germline V lookup: CDR1 SGHRS, CDR2 YFSETQ. CDR3 coding DNA: TGCGCCAGCAGCACGAGAGGCGGGGGGGCCTACAATGAGCAGTTCTTC. This translates into CASSTRGGGAYNEQFF.

This clonotype was seen repeatedly, ten times or more. This chain links TRBV3-1 with TRBJ2-2; the D is unclear. Trimming shortened V by 4 bases and J by 6 bases, and 9 bases separated the two germline ends. The CDR3 contains 13 residues. In germline, CDR1 is LGHDT, CDR2 YNNKEL (reference sequence). The chain's CDR3 is CASSLGLAGELFF. DNA of the CDR3: TGTGCCAGCAGCCTAGGGTTGGCCGGGGAGCTGTTTTTT.

The J gene is TRBJ2-1, the V gene TRBV30, with 10 bases aligning to TRBD2. V was clipped by 0 bases and J by 8 bases; unmatched bases: 7. The CDR3 runs to 15 residues. The germline V gene has CDR1 GTSNPN and CDR2 SVGIG (reference sequence). DNA of the CDR3: TGTGCCTGGAGTGTACTAAGCGGGGGGGCCCATGAGCAGTTCTTC. This sequence encodes CAWSVLSGGAHEQFF.

This clonotype was observed many times. This chain links TRBV5-1 with TRBJ2-7; D may be TRBD1 or TRBD2 (5 bases each). Germline V gene lookup returns CDR1 SGHRS and CDR2 YFSETQ. Trimming removed 1 base from V and 6 bases from J, with 17 bases in between. The length of the CDR3 is 15 residues. The chain's CDR3 is CASSLNMGVTGEQYF. CDR3 bases: TGCGCCAGCAGCTTGAATATGGGGGTGACGGGCGAGCAGTACTTC. Drawing the rest from reference TRBV5-1 and TRBJ2-7, the complete variable domain is KAGVTQTPRYLIKTRGQQVTLSCSPISGHRSVSWYQQTPGQGLQFLFEYFSETQRNKGNFPGRFSGRQFSNSRSEMNVSTLELGDSALYLCASSLNMGVTGEQYFGPGTRLTVT.

This clonotype came up many times. The chain combines TRBV7-9 with TRBJ2-2; TRBD2 is a possible D gene (6 bases). The CDR3 extends over 16 amino acids. Trimming stripped 4 bases from V and 7 bases from J, with 19 bases between. CDR1 SEHNR and CDR2 FQNEAQ come from the germline V gene (reference sequence). The CDR3: CASSYPGLPLIGELFF. Written as DNA, the CDR3 is TGTGCCAGCAGCTATCCGGGACTTCCTCTAATCGGGGAGCTGTTTTTT.

This clonotype was observed many times. V gene TRBV7-9 combines with J gene TRBJ2-7; D call uncertain. This CDR3 region has 11 residues. Trimming stripped 3 bases from V and 3 bases from J, with 3 bases between. Germline V gene data show CDR1 as SEHNR and CDR2 as FQNEAQ (reference sequence). CDR3 nucleotides: TGTGCCAGCAGCTTCAACTACGAGCAGTACTTC. It translates to CASSFNYEQYF. The full variable domain, with the rest looked up from reference TRBV7-9 and TRBJ2-7, is DTGVSQNPRHKITKRGQNVTFRCDPISEHNRLYWYRQTLGQGPEFLTYFQNEAQLEKSRLLSDRFSAERPKGSFSTLEIQRTEQGDSAMYLCASSFNYEQYFGPGTRLTVT.

This clonotype occurred many times. The gene calls are TRBV19 and TRBJ1-6; D is unclear. Trimming pared 5 bases from V and 7 bases from J, leaving 9 bases between. This CDR3 is built from 13 residues. The germline V gene encodes CDR1 LNHDA and CDR2 SQIVND (reference sequence). The CDR3 reads CASSLDWNSPLHF. The CDR3 DNA sequence: TGTGCCAGTAGTCTGGACTGGAATTCACCCCTCCACTTT.

This clonotype has ten or more counts. The chain links TRBV20-1 to TRBJ2-7; TRBD2 agrees at 9 bases. The V gene end was trimmed by 5 bases and the J gene end by 3 bases; junction bases not matched to a gene: 11. There are 15 residues in the CDR3. Germline V lookup: CDR1 DFQATT, CDR2 SNEGSKA (reference sequence). This chain's CDR3 is CSAGIRLAAHYEQYF. In DNA form, the CDR3 reads TGCAGTGCTGGGATCAGACTAGCGGCCCACTACGAGCAGTACTTC.

Ten or more counts support this clonotype. The V call is TRBV12-3 or TRBV12-4, the J call TRBJ1-4; no definite D call. The CDR3 is made up of 14 amino acids. Trimming left V 4 bases short and J 7 bases short, with 13 bases between. The CDR3 region has the DNA TGTGCCAGCAGTTATTCGGACCGGGTTGAAAAACTGTTTTTT. It is translated as CASSYSDRVEKLFF.

There are many counts of this clonotype. The V and J genes are TRBV7-8 and TRBJ1-2, with 8 bases identical to TRBD1. The V segment lost 5 bases and the J segment 4 bases; nucleotides outside the gene matches: 12. Germline assignment: CDR1 SGHVS and CDR2 FQNEAQ. This CDR3 contains 16 residues. DNA of the CDR3: TGTGCCAGCAGCCCCCGGACAGGGCCCTCGGGCTATGGCTACACCTTC. This codes for CASSPRTGPSGYGYTF.

The table lists this clonotype with many counts. The CDR3 sequence is CASSQGVGEQYF. CDR3 DNA: TGTGCCAGCAGTCAAGGTGTTGGGGAGCAGTACTTC. The J gene is TRBJ2-7, the V gene TRBV7-9; D is ambiguous. The CDR3 is made up of 12 amino acids. The V end lost 6 bases, the J end lost 7 bases, and 13 bases lay between the germline ends. CDR1 is SEHNR and CDR2 is FQNEAQ in the germline V gene (reference sequence).

This clonotype was detected many times. The V call is TRBV7-2, the J call TRBJ2-2; tentative D call: TRBD2 (7 bases). V lost 5 bases and J 2 bases, leaving 15 bases between the germline ends. The germline V gene has CDR1 SGHTA and CDR2 FQGNSA. The CDR3 runs 16 residues. CDR3 sequence: CASSQMAGANTGELFF. The DNA for the CDR3 is TGTGCCAGCAGCCAAATGGCGGGGGCCAACACCGGGGAGCTGTTTTTT.

Many counts were recorded for this clonotype. J is TRBJ1-1 and V is TRBV5-1; TRBD1 matches 7 bases. Germline V gene data show CDR1 as SGHRS and CDR2 as YFSETQ. The ends lost 3 bases at V and 5 bases at J; junction bases unmatched: 13. The length of the CDR3 is 16 residues. CDR3 sequence: CASSWDERQGRTEAFF. The CDR3 nucleotides are TGCGCCAGCAGCTGGGACGAACGACAGGGAAGGACTGAAGCTTTCTTT. The variable domain in full, completed from reference TRBV5-1 and TRBJ1-1, reads KAGVTQTPRYLIKTRGQQVTLSCSPISGHRSVSWYQQTPGQGLQFLFEYFSETQRNKGNFPGRFSGRQFSNSRSEMNVSTLELGDSALYLCASSWDERQGRTEAFFGQGTRLTVV.

This clonotype was detected many times. The chain carries TRBV12-3 or TRBV12-4 and TRBJ1-5, with D perhaps matching TRBD1 (6 bases). Trimming left V 2 bases short and J 9 bases short, with 14 bases between. The CDR3 runs to 14 residues. CDR3 in amino acids: CASSLQGKGGPQHF. Here the CDR3 DNA reads TGTGCCAGCAGTTTACAGGGGAAAGGTGGGCCCCAGCATTTT.

This clonotype was detected many times. The gene calls are TRBV5-1 and TRBJ2-3; perhaps TRBD2 as D (6 bases). V was trimmed by 6 bases and J by 2 bases, leaving 10 bases between them. Germline CDR1 and CDR2: SGHRS and YFSETQ. CDR3 size: 13 residues. The CDR3 sequence is CASMEGSTDTQYF. The CDR3 DNA reads as TGCGCCAGCATGGAGGGATCCACAGATACGCAGTATTTT.

This clonotype was seen repeatedly, ten times or more. The chain recombines TRBV20-1 with TRBJ2-7; 9 bases match TRBD1. Per germline, CDR1 DFQATT and CDR2 SNEGSKA (reference sequence). With V trimmed by 5 bases and J by 2 bases, 1 base remained unmatched. The CDR3 has 12 residues. CDR3: CSAHRGPYEQYF. CDR3 DNA: TGCAGTGCTCACAGGGGGCCCTACGAGCAGTACTTC.

This clonotype was seen ten or more times. The chain uses TRBV9 and TRBJ1-5; D gene ambiguous. The CDR3 loop spans 15 amino acids. Trimming cost V 0 bases and J 0 bases, with 7 bases left between them. CDR1 SGDLS and CDR2 YYNGEE come from the germline V gene. Written as DNA, the CDR3 is TGTGCCAGCAGCGTAGGGGGATATAGCAATCAGCCCCAGCATTTT. Its translation is CASSVGGYSNQPQHF.

This clonotype was counted at least ten times. The V and J genes are TRBV20-1 and TRBJ2-7; 7 nucleotides match TRBD1. Germline lookup yields CDR1 DFQATT and CDR2 SNEGSKA (reference sequence). With V trimmed by 6 bases and J by 2 bases, 10 bases remained unmatched. This CDR3 has 14 amino acids. The CDR3 bases are TGCAGTGCCTCTGACAGGGCGATCGCCTACGAGCAGTACTTC. Translation: CSASDRAIAYEQYF.

This clonotype was detected many times. The chain employs TRBV7-2 and TRBJ2-1, with D possibly matching TRBD2 (6 bases). V shed 2 bases and J shed 2 bases, with 10 bases lying between them. The CDR3 contains 15 residues. Germline-derived CDR1 and CDR2 are SGHTA and FQGNSA. CDR3 amino acids: CASSLLGGPYNEQFF. As DNA, the CDR3 is TGTGCCAGCAGCTTATTGGGGGGTCCCTACAATGAGCAGTTCTTC.

The sample holds many counts of this clonotype. At one end, the junction sequence differs from germline, possibly due to a read error. The V gene is TRBV7-2, the J gene TRBJ1-1; TRBD1 might be the D (5 bases). The CDR3 covers 15 residues. The V gene's germline CDR1 is SGHTA and CDR2 FQGNSA. The CDR3 is CASSLSPGLKTEAFF. The DNA of the CDR3 is TGTGCCAGCAGCTTAAGTCCAGGGCTGAAGACTGAAGCTTTCTTT.

This clonotype occurred many times. The V and J genes are TRBV10-3 and TRBJ1-3, with D hard to call. Between the trimmed V and J ends, which lost 6 bases and 3 bases, there was a span of 12 bases. Germline CDR1 ENHRY, CDR2 SYGVKD. This CDR3 is 14 amino acids long. The CDR3 coding sequence is TGTGCCATCAGCGCAACTAAGCTTGGAAACACCATATATTTT. Translation: CAISATKLGNTIYF.

Many counts were recorded for this clonotype. The chain combines TRBV5-1 with TRBJ1-2; the D is unclear. The V end lost 0 bases, the J end lost 7 bases, and 16 bases lay between the germline ends. Germline V gives CDR1 SGHRS, CDR2 YFSETQ. The CDR3 is made up of 15 amino acids. Here the CDR3 reads CASSLEAGTGSGYTF. For the CDR3, the DNA is TGCGCCAGCAGCTTGGAGGCGGGTACGGGAAGTGGCTACACCTTC.

In this sample, this clonotype turned up many times. The chain is built from TRBV5-1 and TRBJ1-1; maybe TRBD1 (5 bases). Deletions cut 4 bases from V and 5 bases from J, with 15 bases between. Germline V gives CDR1 SGHRS, CDR2 YFSETQ. This CDR3 has 14 residues. CDR3 protein: CASSGAGERTEAFF. In nucleotides, the CDR3 is TGCGCCAGCAGCGGGGCGGGGGAGAGAACTGAAGCTTTCTTT.

This clonotype was recorded at least ten times. The V call is TRBV5-1, the J call TRBJ1-5; D unclear. The germline V gene encodes CDR1 SGHRS and CDR2 YFSETQ. The CDR3 runs to 15 residues. Trimming removed 2 bases from V and 1 base from J, with 10 bases in between. This CDR3 reads CASSLAGVSNQPQHF. CDR3 bases: TGCGCCAGCAGCTTAGCGGGAGTGAGCAATCAGCCCCAGCATTTT.

This clonotype was seen repeatedly, ten times or more. This chain links TRBV7-2 with TRBJ2-4; D unresolved. The germline CDR1 and CDR2 sequences are SGHTA and FQGNSA. V lost 1 base and J lost 3, with 7 bases in between. The CDR3 contains 14 residues. The DNA of the CDR3 is TGTGCCAGCAGCTTAGGGTTTGGCAAAAACATTCAGTACTTC. Protein sequence: CASSLGFGKNIQYF. Based on the CDR3 plus reference TRBV7-2 and TRBJ2-4, the full variable domain is GAGVSQSPSNKVTEKGKDVELRCDPISGHTALYWYRQSLGQGLEFLIYFQGNSAPDKSGLPSDRFSAERTGGSVSTLTIQRTQQEDSAVYLCASSLGFGKNIQYFGAGTRLSVL.

This clonotype appeared many times. This rearrangement joins TRBV20-1 to TRBJ2-2; TRBD1 might be the D (6 bases). Looked up from germline, CDR1 is DFQATT and CDR2 is SNEGSKA (reference sequence). With 0 bases removed from V and 6 bases from J, the gap between germline ends came to 17 bases. This CDR3 has 16 amino acids. The CDR3 loop is CSARDNQQGDSGELFF. In nucleotides, the CDR3 is TGCAGTGCTAGAGATAATCAACAGGGCGACTCCGGGGAGCTGTTTTTT.